The clone carrying this TCR beta chain is labeled as medium-sized. Its antigen is not known. The sample comes from a study of spatial heterogeneity in lung cancer. As to time point: sample taken at primary tumor resection. TCRdb fed the 5' RACE reads into MiXCR, producing one record per CDR3 protein. The sample lists under 2,000 distinct CDR3 sequences; over 20% were seen once. This CDR3 is built from 15 residues. V lost 4 bases to trimming and J lost 0 bases, with 11 bases between them. Germline V lookup: CDR1 SGHRS, CDR2 YFSETQ. Study-level points and caveats: Intratumoral expanded alpha and beta TCR counts were found to track tumor mutation counts. Estimates put coverage of tumor T cells 6.5% to 7% for alpha and 13% for beta chains.

The material sequenced was lung tumor tissue, taken at surgery. This clonotype was sampled from a male donor with early-stage non-small cell lung cancer. The chain has TRBV5-1 and TRBJ2-1, with D maybe TRBD2 (5 bases). The CDR3 DNA reads TGCGCCAGCAGCCCTAGCCGCCTCTCCTACAATGAGCAGTTCTTC. Translating gives CASSPSRLSYNEQFF.